This TCR beta chain comes out of a study of breast tumors, draining lymph nodes, adjacent tissues. Study-level points and caveats: Tumor T cell lymph node origin was a supported hypothesis, not proven. Tumor TCR diversity was below lymph nodes but above nontumor tissue. Data fit most tumor T cells coming from lymph node, expanding in tumor. Compared with basal-like, luminal-like tumors shared significantly more repertoire with nontumor tissue.

Using its own MiXCR run on the multiplex PCR reads, TCRdb lists one record per CDR3 protein. The table lists some 47,000 distinct CDR3 sequences, roughly 40% of them singletons, with roughly a tenth in the top ten. The CDR3 is made up of 14 amino acids. The trim removed 4 bases at V and 5 bases at J, leaving 8 bases unmatched. Germline-derived CDR1 and CDR2 are SGHRS and YFSETQ. This clonotype occurred many times. The target antigen is unknown. This TCR derives from a female donor with breast cancer. Some clones in this sample may be carry-over from other donors' samples. Sequencing input: breast tumor tissue. The chain links TRBV5-1 to TRBJ1-1; 7 nucleotides line up with TRBD1. The CDR3 DNA sequence: TGCGCCAGCAGCCTGACAGGGAGGAGTACTGAAGCTTTCTTT. Translated: CASSLTGRSTEAFF.